The 17 T cell receptor beta chains listed next were all sequenced from one sample in a study of shared clonotypes between healthy human individuals (TCRdb year 2020). Libraries were built with the immunoSEQ multiplex PCR assay. This immuneACCESS table, as held by TCRdb, lists in-frame sequences with V and J called but not all clones. Of the missing ones, under half trace to an unresolved V gene in checked studies; the others have no known cause. Within this sample are 500,000 or so clones, with more than 95% of them counted one time only. The ten largest clones capture approximately 0.067% of the sample. Sequencing was done on a sample of naive CD4+ T cells sorted from blood. This specimen's cell subset or site label, interpreted: CD45RA+ positively selected. The receptors come from a woman aged 30 to 39 in good health.

This chain uses TRBV6-6 with TRBJ1-1, with TRBD1 as a possible D gene (5 bases). Germline V gene lookup returns CDR1 MNHNY and CDR2 SVGAGI (reference sequence). Trimming removed 11 bases at V and 5 bases at J, with 18 bases between. The CDR3 is 13 amino acids. The CDR3 region is CALGRGEGTEAFF. Here the CDR3 DNA reads TGTGCCCTCGGGAGGGGCGAAGGTACTGAAGCTTTCTTT.

The rearrangement links TRBV27 to TRBJ2-3, with TRBD2 matching 14 bases. Trimming removed 5 bases from V and 3 bases from J; junction bases left unmatched: 13. Germline values: CDR1 MNHEY, CDR2 SMNVEV (reference sequence). The CDR3 consists of 19 residues. In DNA, the CDR3 is TGTGCCAGCAGTCCTCCCTCCGGGACTAGCGGGAGTTATACAGATACGCAGTATTTT. Translation: CASSPPSGTSGSYTDTQYF.

This clone was seen once. This chain connects TRBV10-3 to TRBJ1-2, with 7 bases that match TRBD1. The junction had 10 bases not matched to a gene; V was cut back by 11 bases and J by 4 bases. Germline assignment: CDR1 ENHRY and CDR2 SYGVKD. The CDR3 totals 13 residues. The CDR3 protein is CAGKPGQTYGYTF. Written as DNA, the CDR3 is TGTGCCGGGAAACCGGGACAGACCTATGGCTACACCTTC.

In nucleotides, the CDR3 is TGCGCCAGCAGCTTGAGCGGACAGGGGGCTACCCAGTACTTC. Its protein is CASSLSGQGATQYF. The gene calls are TRBV5-1 and TRBJ2-5; 11 nucleotides line up with TRBD1. The ends lost 1 base at V and 8 bases at J; junction bases unmatched: 4. CDR1 is SGHRS, CDR2 YFSETQ, per germline. The CDR3 totals 14 residues.

On this clone itself: The sample contains more than one DNA sequence encoding this CDR3. The chain links TRBV28 to TRBJ2-7; the match to TRBD2 covers 7 bases. V gave up 3 bases and J gave up 4 bases; unmatched junction bases: 0. The germline gives CDR1 MDHEN, CDR2 SYDVKM. The CDR3 has 12 amino acids. This CDR3 is CASSLGGYEQYF. CDR3 bases: TGTGCCAGCAGTTTGGGGGGGTACGAGCAGTACTTC.

The J gene is TRBJ1-1, the V gene TRBV5-1; the match to TRBD1 covers 11 bases. The CDR3 is 15 residues long. V dropped 4 bases and J dropped 3; count of bases not matched to a gene: 5. CDR1 and CDR2 (germline): SGHRS, YFSETQ. In DNA, the CDR3 is TGCGCCAGCAGCGGAGGGACAGGGGGTTACACTGAAGCTTTCTTT. Its protein product is CASSGGTGGYTEAFF. Combining the CDR3 with reference TRBV5-1 and TRBJ1-1 gives the whole variable domain KAGVTQTPRYLIKTRGQQVTLSCSPISGHRSVSWYQQTPGQGLQFLFEYFSETQRNKGNFPGRFSGRQFSNSRSEMNVSTLELGDSALYLCASSGGTGGYTEAFFGQGTRLTVV.

V and J are TRBV7-3 and TRBJ2-3; perhaps TRBD1 as D (8 bases). Germline loops: CDR1 SGHTA, CDR2 FQGTGA. V lost 6 bases and J lost 4, with 17 bases in between. The CDR3 sequence is 15 residues long. The CDR3 DNA sequence: TGTGCCAGCAGTCCCGGACAGGGAGGGGCAGATACGCAGTATTTT. Translating gives CASSPGQGGADTQYF.

The rearrangement uses TRBV5-6 and TRBJ1-4; 7 nucleotides line up with TRBD1. V shed 4 bases, J shed 4 bases, and the junction held 10 bases outside the gene matches. Germline V gene lookup returns CDR1 SGHDT and CDR2 YYEEEE. CDR3 length equals 16 residues. The CDR3 spells CASSRRGTAYNEKLFF. The CDR3 DNA sequence: TGTGCCAGCAGCCGACGCGGGACAGCCTATAATGAAAAACTGTTTTTT.

A single count supports this clone. J is TRBJ2-7 and V is TRBV10-3; 7 positions agree with TRBD1. Germline lookup yields CDR1 ENHRY and CDR2 SYGVKD. The V and J ends lost 8 bases and 5 bases, in that order; junction bases with no gene match: 9. This CDR3 contains 13 residues. In nucleotides, the CDR3 is TGTGCCATCGGCCGAACAGGGGTCCACGAGCAGTACTTC. Its translation: CAIGRTGVHEQYF.

The CDR3 DNA reads as TGTGCCAGCAGCGTAGCTTCCCTAGCGGGAGTCCATGAGCAGTTCTTC. This encodes CASSVASLAGVHEQFF. The rearrangement links TRBV9 to TRBJ2-1; 10 nucleotides agree with TRBD2. Germline CDR1 and CDR2: SGDLS and YYNGEE. The CDR3 totals 16 residues. V trimming: 0 bases; J trimming: 8 bases; junction bases outside the gene matches: 8.

Of note for this clone: Other DNA sequences within the sample encode an identical CDR3. V and J are TRBV7-8 and TRBJ2-5; D is possibly TRBD1 (5 bases). Germline-derived CDR1 and CDR2 are SGHVS and FQNEAQ. V was trimmed by 1 base and J by 1 base, leaving 7 bases between them. This CDR3 is 14 amino acids long. The DNA of the CDR3 is TGTGCCAGCAGCTTAGGGACAACCCAAGAGACCCAGTACTTC. Amino acid sequence: CASSLGTTQETQYF.

This chain uses TRBV25-1 with TRBJ2-7, with D maybe TRBD1 (6 bases). Germline V gene data show CDR1 as MGHDK and CDR2 as SYGVNS. The CDR3 has 14 residues. Trimming pared 6 bases from V and 5 bases from J, leaving 17 bases between. The CDR3 DNA reads TGTGCCAGCAGCGGGCGCGGCAGGGGAAACGAGCAGTACTTC. Its protein is CASSGRGRGNEQYF.

This clone was recorded once. The chain recombines TRBV25-1 with TRBJ1-2; D uncertain. This CDR3 has 12 amino acids. Germline V gene data show CDR1 as MGHDK and CDR2 as SYGVNS. V dropped 5 bases and J dropped 6 bases, with 10 bases sitting between them. In DNA form, the CDR3 reads TGTGCCAGCAGTCTATCAGGCCATGGCTACACCTTC. Its translation is CASSLSGHGYTF.

This clone has more than one count but fewer than ten. This sample includes further DNA sequences coding for the same CDR3. This chain links TRBV5-1 with TRBJ1-2; D unresolved. V shed 0 bases and J shed 2 bases, with 2 bases lying between them. Germline lookup yields CDR1 SGHRS and CDR2 YFSETQ. The CDR3 consists of 12 residues. CDR3 sequence reads: CASSLGNYGYTF. CDR3 in DNA: TGCGCCAGCAGCTTGGGAAACTATGGCTACACCTTC.

The chain recombines TRBV5-1 with TRBJ2-1; the match to TRBD1 covers 9 bases. Germline V gives CDR1 SGHRS, CDR2 YFSETQ. This CDR3 is built from 15 residues. With 4 bases clipped from V and 2 bases from J, the junction kept 4 bases outside the gene matches. The CDR3 reads CASSGTGNTYNEQFF. In nucleotides, the CDR3 is TGCGCCAGCAGCGGGACAGGGAATACCTACAATGAGCAGTTCTTC. Full variable domain (outside the CDR3, taken from reference TRBV5-1 and TRBJ2-1): KAGVTQTPRYLIKTRGQQVTLSCSPISGHRSVSWYQQTPGQGLQFLFEYFSETQRNKGNFPGRFSGRQFSNSRSEMNVSTLELGDSALYLCASSGTGNTYNEQFFGPGTRLTVL.

Only one count was recorded for this clone. The rearrangement joins TRBV4-1 to TRBJ2-5, with 9 nucleotides matching TRBD1. The length of the CDR3 is 16 residues. V dropped 1 base and J dropped 5; count of bases not matched to a gene: 8. Germline assignment: CDR1 MGHRA and CDR2 YSYEKL. The CDR3 spells CASSQGEQGAGETQYF. The CDR3 DNA reads TGCGCCAGCAGCCAAGGAGAACAGGGGGCTGGGGAGACCCAGTACTTC.

The chain links TRBV7-2 to TRBJ1-5, with D unresolved. Germline V gene sequence: CDR1 SGHTA, CDR2 FQGNSA. The germline V and J ends were trimmed by 2 bases and 6 bases, with 11 bases remaining between them. The CDR3 is made up of 14 amino acids. CDR3 DNA sequence: TGTGCCAGCAGCTTAAACGGCATCGCTCAGCCCCAGCATTTT. It yields the protein CASSLNGIAQPQHF.